This T cell receptor beta chain was captured in a study of blood T cell repertoires in COVID-19. The CDR3 has 13 residues. From germline, CDR1 is GTSNPN and CDR2 SVGIG (reference sequence). Trimming cost V 5 bases and J 0 bases, with 5 bases left between them. In the original workflow: Estimates of nucleated cell counts were drawn from the amplification of reference gene primers. The repertoire was sequenced with immunoSEQ multiplex PCR; TCRdb's copy has only in-frame clones and lacks some. The V and J calls and clone size come from that table; D and trimming were worked out from the DNA. Among more than 110,000 clones, roughly 84% were seen once, and the ten largest hold 35% to 55%.

Material for sequencing was peripheral blood. The source is a human donor in a cohort sampled during active COVID-19. The V and J genes are TRBV30 and TRBJ2-6; D gene unclear. The CDR3 DNA reads as TGTGCCTGGGAGAGCTCTGGGGCCAACGTCCTGACTTTC. Encoded protein: CAWESSGANVLTF.